The 19 T cell receptor beta chains reported below all come from one sample, sequenced in a study of OX40 agonist ivuxolimab in advanced cancers. Produced via immunoSEQ multiplex PCR; TCRdb's table is partial and in-frame only. The sample lists tens of thousands of clones; more than 75% were seen once. This material consisted of CD4+ or CD8+ T cells sorted from blood, taken in a trial of the OX40 agonist ivuxolimab. Source of these receptors: an adult with an advanced solid tumor such as melanoma, head and neck, liver or kidney cancer.

The rearrangement uses TRBV9 and TRBJ2-2, with TRBD1 identical over 7 bases. Trimming cost V 3 bases and J 4 bases; bases outside gene matches: 9. The germline V gene encodes CDR1 SGDLS and CDR2 YYNGEE. This CDR3 comprises 16 residues. The CDR3 bases are TGTGCCAGCAGCGGTTGGACAGGAAAAGGCACCGGGGAGCTGTTTTTT. Its translation is CASSGWTGKGTGELFF.

This CDR3 reads CASSTPSGQPQHF. The DNA of the CDR3 is TGTGCCAGCAGTACCCCTTCGGGTCAGCCCCAGCATTTT. The chain links TRBV28 to TRBJ1-5; D is uncertain. Trimming shortened V by 5 bases and J by 6 bases, and 11 bases separated the two germline ends. The germline gives CDR1 MDHEN, CDR2 SYDVKM. The CDR3 sequence is 13 residues long.

The rearrangement links TRBV5-5 to TRBJ2-1; 9 nucleotides match TRBD2. The germline gives CDR1 SGHKS, CDR2 YYEKEE (reference sequence). The ends lost 0 bases at V and 4 bases at J; junction bases unmatched: 5. The CDR3 has 16 residues. Here the CDR3 reads CASSLAISGRYNEQFF. CDR3 nucleotide sequence: TGTGCCAGCAGCTTGGCCATCAGCGGGAGGTACAATGAGCAGTTCTTC.

This clone was picked up a small number of times. The J gene is TRBJ2-1, the V gene TRBV4-1, with a possible D match to TRBD2 (5 bases). The germline V gene has CDR1 MGHRA and CDR2 YSYEKL. There are 13 residues in the CDR3. V was pared by 6 bases and J by 7 bases, with 13 bases between. CDR3 DNA sequence: TGCGCCAGCAGAAGTGTGGGAGTGAATGAGCAGTTCTTC. Translating gives CASRSVGVNEQFF.

V is TRBV4-2 and J is TRBJ2-3; 12 bases align to TRBD2. V was pared by 5 bases and J by 5 bases, with 11 bases of the junction left unmatched. CDR3 length: 17 residues. Germline CDR1 LGHNA, CDR2 YNFKEQ. The CDR3 reads CASSGRLAGVGGDTQYF. Written as DNA, the CDR3 is TGTGCCAGCAGCGGTCGACTAGCGGGAGTCGGAGGAGATACGCAGTATTTT.

The V call is TRBV28, the J call TRBJ1-5; D possibly corresponds to TRBD1 (5 bases). The CDR3 runs 16 residues. CDR1 and CDR2 (germline): MDHEN, SYDVKM. Trimming removed 6 bases from V and 0 bases from J, with 15 bases in between. CDR3 region: CASSPGAYYSNQPQHF. DNA of the CDR3: TGTGCCAGCAGCCCCGGGGCCTATTATAGCAATCAGCCCCAGCATTTT.

This chain links TRBV15 with TRBJ1-1; maybe TRBD1 (6 bases). V lost 4 bases, J lost 0 bases, and 9 bases lay in between. Germline V gene sequence: CDR1 LNHNV, CDR2 YYDKDF (reference sequence). This CDR3 has 14 amino acids. In DNA form, the CDR3 reads TGTGCCACCAGCAAAGGACAGTTGAACACTGAAGCTTTCTTT. It encodes CATSKGQLNTEAFF. Together with reference TRBV15 and TRBJ1-1, the CDR3 gives the full variable domain: DAMVIQNPRYQVTQFGKPVTLSCSQTLNHNVMYWYQQKSSQAPKLLFHYYDKDFNNEADTPDNFQSRRPNTSFCFLDIRSPGLGDTAMYLCATSKGQLNTEAFFGQGTRLTVV.

The chain is built from TRBV11-3 and TRBJ2-1, with a weak D call TRBD2 (5 bases). Germline V gene lookup returns CDR1 SGHNT and CDR2 YENEEA. The CDR3 runs to 15 residues. The V end lost 4 bases, the J end lost 6 bases, and 16 bases lay between the germline ends. The CDR3 sequence: CASSSGKTVANEQFF. The CDR3 nucleotides are TGTGCCAGCAGCTCCGGGAAAACTGTTGCCAATGAGCAGTTCTTC.

This clone was picked up one time. The rearrangement joins TRBV7-6 to TRBJ1-1; no definite D call. Trimming took 5 bases from V and 1 from J, leaving 23 bases between them. This CDR3 spans 18 amino acids. From germline, CDR1 is SGHVS and CDR2 FNYEAQ. The CDR3 spells CASSLIAPTRVGNTEAFF. The CDR3 DNA reads as TGTGCCAGCAGCCTCATTGCCCCTACACGGGTAGGGAACACTGAAGCTTTCTTT.

The J gene is TRBJ2-7, the V gene TRBV10-3; 11 nucleotides align to TRBD2. Germline trimming cut 10 bases from V and 2 bases from J; bases unmatched to any gene: 10. This CDR3 spans 15 amino acids. Germline V CDR1 and CDR2: ENHRY, SYGVKD. The CDR3 region is CATLPGTSGPYEQYF. In nucleotides, the CDR3 is TGTGCCACCCTGCCCGGGACTAGCGGACCCTACGAGCAGTACTTC.

The genes are TRBV6-1 and TRBJ2-7; the D is unclear. Germline values: CDR1 MNHNS, CDR2 SASEGT. CDR3 length: 11 amino acids. V was trimmed by 2 bases and J by 4 bases, leaving 3 bases between them. The CDR3 spells CASSEWYEQYF. The CDR3 DNA reads TGTGCCAGCAGTGAATGGTACGAGCAGTACTTC.

This chain links TRBV21-1 with TRBJ2-6. TRBV21-1 is deemed a pseudogene. The CDR3 extends over 16 amino acids. The CDR3, as DNA: TGTGCCAGCAGCAAAGAAGGGCAGGATCGGGCCAACGTCCTGACTTTC. Translating gives CASSKEGQDRANVLTF.

The J gene is TRBJ2-3, the V gene TRBV2, with a tentative D call TRBD2 (6 bases). The germline V gene encodes CDR1 SNHLY and CDR2 FYNNEI. Trimming took 7 bases from V and 5 from J, leaving 16 bases between them. CDR3 length equals 14 residues. Written as DNA, the CDR3 is TGTGCCAGCAATACAGAGAAGGGAGGAGATACGCAGTATTTT. Amino acids: CASNTEKGGDTQYF.

The chain joins TRBV5-4 to TRBJ2-3; the match to TRBD1 covers 7 bases. V shed 4 bases and J 5 bases; nucleotides not matched to a gene: 4. CDR3 length: 13 amino acids. The germline CDR1 and CDR2 sequences are SGHNT and YYREEE (reference sequence). CDR3 DNA sequence: TGTGCCAGCAGCAAGGGGGCGGGAGATACGCAGTATTTT. It yields the protein CASSKGAGDTQYF.

The V call is TRBV11-2, the J call TRBJ1-2, with D maybe TRBD1 (5 bases). This CDR3 region has 15 residues. With 1 base removed from V and 4 bases from J, the gap between germline ends came to 13 bases. Germline V gives CDR1 SGHAT, CDR2 FQNNGV. CDR3 amino acids: CASSLGAGFSYGYTF. CDR3 nucleotides: TGTGCCAGCAGCTTAGGTGCAGGGTTTTCCTATGGCTACACCTTC.

The V gene is TRBV2, the J gene TRBJ2-1; no definite D call. Trimming took 3 bases from V and 4 from J, leaving 7 bases between them. CDR1 is SNHLY and CDR2 is FYNNEI in the germline V gene. This CDR3 comprises 13 residues. The CDR3 sequence is CASSEDGYNEQFF. The CDR3, as DNA: TGTGCCAGCAGTGAGGACGGATACAATGAGCAGTTCTTC.

V gene TRBV5-4 combines with J gene TRBJ2-1, with D possibly being TRBD2 (6 bases). Germline-derived CDR1 and CDR2 are SGHNT and YYREEE (reference sequence). The V end was cut by 0 bases, the J end by 4 bases, with 11 bases between. This CDR3 is 15 amino acids long. The CDR3 loop is CASSLGRDSYNEQFF. The CDR3 DNA follows: TGTGCCAGCAGCTTGGGTCGGGACTCGTACAATGAGCAGTTCTTC.

This clone has a single count. An end of the junction differs from the germline gene, which may be a read error. The V and J genes are TRBV7-7 and TRBJ2-2; unclear D gene. CDR3 length: 12 amino acids. Germline CDR1 and CDR2: SSHAT and FNYEAQ (reference sequence). The CDR3 DNA reads as TGTGCTAGCAGCTTAGAAAGAGGGGAGCTGTTTTTT. Translated, it gives CASSLERGELFF.

This clone was seen only a few times. This chain links TRBV19 with TRBJ1-2; the match to TRBD1 covers 8 bases. Germline V gene lookup returns CDR1 LNHDA and CDR2 SQIVND (reference sequence). CDR3 length equals 14 residues. Trimming took 5 bases from V and 5 from J; bases not matched to a gene: 7. The DNA of the CDR3 is TGTGCCAGTAGTCTAAGGACAGGGAGTTATGGCTACACCTTC. This encodes CASSLRTGSYGYTF.